The clone carrying this T cell receptor (beta chain) was seen once. The target antigen is unknown. The table came from immunoSEQ multiplex PCR; TCRdb's copy has only in-frame clones and leaves some out. The data hold about 160,000 clones, with roughly 92% observed a single time. This entry belongs to a study of OX40 agonist ivuxolimab in advanced cancers. Study in general: Males comprised around 78% of the group, whose mean age was approximately 62 years (range about 20 to 85). The eligibility criteria allowed prior anti-PD-1, anti-PD-L1 or anti-CTLA-4 therapy, and under 50% had some. One patient with hepatocellular carcinoma and two with cutaneous melanoma, three in all, had partial responses. Overall study results and limits: At 0.1-3.0 mg/kg, partial responders had clonal expansion among the lowest observed.

Sequencing was performed on CD4+ or CD8+ T cells sorted from blood, taken in a trial of the OX40 agonist ivuxolimab. This TCR was sampled from an adult with an advanced solid tumor such as melanoma, head and neck, liver or kidney cancer.

The CDR3 DNA reads as TGTGCCACCAGCAGAGTGGCAGGACAAGAGACCCAGTACTTC. Its protein is CATSRVAGQETQYF. The chain couples TRBV15 to TRBJ2-5; no firm D call. This CDR3 has 14 residues. Per germline, CDR1 LNHNV and CDR2 YYDKDF (reference sequence). The V gene lost 1 base and the J gene lost 2 bases, with 8 bases spanning the gap.